A single sample gave rise to the 14 T cell receptor beta chains below, sequenced in a study of blood T cell repertoires in COVID-19 (dated by TCRdb to 2020 to 2022). The library was prepared using the immunoSEQ multiplex PCR assay. The table comes from immuneACCESS by way of TCRdb, which keeps in-frame sequences with V and J called. Part of the clones is missing from these tables; in studies checked, under half for an unresolved V gene and the rest for unknown reasons. The sample table records approximately 17,000 clones; 88% of these occur just once. The ten biggest clones cover roughly 5.3% of the sample. The sample was PBMCs or T cells enriched from blood (not recorded which). These receptors all come from a woman aged 30 to 39 who had recovered from COVID-19.

J is TRBJ2-4 and V is TRBV14; TRBD1 matches 8 bases. The germline V gene has CDR1 SGHDN and CDR2 FVKESK. The V segment lost 6 bases and the J segment 8 bases; nucleotides outside the gene matches: 6. The CDR3 sequence is 13 residues long. As DNA, the CDR3 is TGTGCCAGCAGGAGGACAGGGACGGACATTCAGTACTTC. This translates into CASRRTGTDIQYF.

The chain is built from TRBV5-4 and TRBJ1-1; possibly TRBD1 for D (6 bases). V dropped 0 bases and J dropped 6 bases, with 18 bases sitting between them. CDR3 length: 16 residues. Germline V gene sequence: CDR1 SGHNT, CDR2 YYREEE (reference sequence). CDR3 nucleotides: TGTGCCAGCAGCTTGGCCAACCAGGGGCGGGAGGCTGAAGCTTTCTTT. Its protein is CASSLANQGREAEAFF.

The gene calls are TRBV27 and TRBJ2-7, with D maybe TRBD1 (6 bases). The CDR3 contains 16 residues. The germline V gene has CDR1 MNHEY and CDR2 SMNVEV (reference sequence). V lost 3 bases and J lost 4, with 19 bases in between. CDR3 protein: CASSFSPRGSLYEQYF. DNA of the CDR3: TGTGCCAGCAGTTTTTCCCCAAGGGGGTCTTTGTACGAGCAGTACTTC.

This rearrangement joins TRBV7-2 to TRBJ2-3, with 10 positions matching TRBD1. Trimming took 5 bases from V and 3 from J; bases not matched to a gene: 11. Germline CDR1 is SGHTA and CDR2 is FQGNSA. CDR3 length: 17 residues. In DNA, the CDR3 is TGTGCCAGCAGCCCCCCCCCGACAGGGGGCTGGACAGATACGCAGTATTTT. Translation gives CASSPPPTGGWTDTQYF.

The V and J genes are TRBV6-1 and TRBJ1-5; no firm D call. The V gene's germline CDR1 is MNHNS and CDR2 SASEGT. The CDR3 spans 14 residues. Deletions cut 2 bases from V and 4 bases from J, with 9 bases between. The CDR3 DNA reads as TGTGCCAGCAGTGAATCGGCGGAGAATCAGCCCCAGCATTTT. This gives the protein CASSESAENQPQHF.

The V gene is TRBV5-1, the J gene TRBJ2-3; TRBD2 aligns across 9 bases. Trimming cost V 1 base and J 0 bases; bases outside gene matches: 9. Per the germline V gene, CDR1 is SGHRS and CDR2 is YFSETQ. There are 18 residues in the CDR3. CDR3: CASSLPASGASSTDTQYF. The CDR3 DNA is TGCGCCAGCAGCTTGCCGGCTAGCGGGGCTTCTAGCACAGATACGCAGTATTTT.

The chain combines TRBV5-1 with TRBJ1-1; D perhaps matches TRBD1 (6 bases). This CDR3 region has 15 residues. CDR1 is SGHRS and CDR2 is YFSETQ in the germline V gene. Trimming removed 4 bases from V and 0 bases from J, with 13 bases in between. The CDR3 is CASSPRTAMNTEAFF. The CDR3 region has the DNA TGCGCCAGCAGCCCCCGGACAGCGATGAACACTGAAGCTTTCTTT. Full variable domain (rest looked up from reference TRBV5-1 and TRBJ1-1): KAGVTQTPRYLIKTRGQQVTLSCSPISGHRSVSWYQQTPGQGLQFLFEYFSETQRNKGNFPGRFSGRQFSNSRSEMNVSTLELGDSALYLCASSPRTAMNTEAFFGQGTRLTVV.

The CDR3 DNA reads TGTGCCAGCAGCTTCGGGGGACAGGAAGCTTTCTTT. Amino acid sequence: CASSFGGQEAFF. The chain couples TRBV7-2 to TRBJ1-1; 7 bases map to TRBD1. The V gene end was trimmed by 3 bases and the J gene end by 8 bases; junction bases not matched to a gene: 3. CDR3 length equals 12 residues. CDR1 is SGHTA, CDR2 FQGNSA, per germline.

The chain joins TRBV24-1 to TRBJ1-1, with TRBD1 matching over 9 bases. V was clipped by 7 bases and J by 1 base; unmatched bases: 0. This CDR3 spans 13 amino acids. Per the germline V gene, CDR1 is KGHDR and CDR2 is SFDVKD. The CDR3 protein is CATRDRGNTEAFF. CDR3 nucleotide sequence: TGTGCCACCAGGGACAGGGGGAACACTGAAGCTTTCTTT.

This chain connects TRBV7-2 to TRBJ2-2; 8 bases align to TRBD1. V shed 5 bases, J shed 4 bases, and the junction held 6 bases outside the gene matches. From germline, CDR1 is SGHTA and CDR2 FQGNSA. The CDR3 covers 15 residues. This CDR3 reads CASSQQTGATGELFF. In DNA form, the CDR3 reads TGTGCCAGCAGCCAACAGACAGGGGCCACCGGGGAGCTGTTTTTT.

This rearrangement joins TRBV4-3 to TRBJ2-2, with D unresolved. CDR1 is LGHNA and CDR2 is YSLEER in the germline V gene. CDR3 length equals 13 residues. V shed 4 bases and J shed 3 bases, with 6 bases lying between them. CDR3 DNA: TGCGCCAGCAGCCCTCACTACACCGGGGAGCTGTTTTTT. This sequence encodes CASSPHYTGELFF.

Regarding this clone: This sequence may be a read error, since a much larger clone differs from it by one base. V gene TRBV12-3 or TRBV12-4 combines with J gene TRBJ2-2, with D maybe TRBD1 (5 bases). V was shortened by 6 bases and J by 3 bases, with 8 bases between the two germline ends. There are 13 residues in the CDR3. CDR3 DNA sequence: TGTGCCAGCAGGAAACAGGACACCGGGGAGCTGTTTTTT. It yields the protein CASRKQDTGELFF.

The chain employs TRBV6-5 and TRBJ2-5, with 8 bases aligning to TRBD2. The V segment lost 5 bases and the J segment 13 bases; nucleotides outside the gene matches: 12. The CDR3 consists of 13 residues. Germline V gene lookup returns CDR1 MNHEY and CDR2 SVGAGI. The CDR3 protein is CASSRRGAGSWYF. The CDR3 DNA reads TGTGCCAGCAGTCGGCGGGGGGCCGGGAGTTGGTACTTC.

The chain is built from TRBV28 and TRBJ1-6; D perhaps matches TRBD1 (5 bases). The germline V gene encodes CDR1 MDHEN and CDR2 SYDVKM. The CDR3 has 15 residues. Trimming removed 5 bases at V and 10 bases at J, with 18 bases between. The CDR3 spells CASSVSSGRGSPLHF. The CDR3 region has the DNA TGTGCCAGCAGTGTAAGCTCAGGGAGGGGATCACCCCTCCACTTT.